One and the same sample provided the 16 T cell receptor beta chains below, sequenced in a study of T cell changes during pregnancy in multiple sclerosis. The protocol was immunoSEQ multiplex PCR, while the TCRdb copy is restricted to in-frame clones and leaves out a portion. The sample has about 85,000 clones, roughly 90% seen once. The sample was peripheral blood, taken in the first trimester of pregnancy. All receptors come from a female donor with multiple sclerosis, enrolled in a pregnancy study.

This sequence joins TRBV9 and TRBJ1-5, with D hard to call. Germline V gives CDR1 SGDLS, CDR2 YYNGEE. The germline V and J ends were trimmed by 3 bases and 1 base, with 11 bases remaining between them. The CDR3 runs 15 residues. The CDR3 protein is CASSATPQSNQPQHF. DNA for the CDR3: TGTGCCAGCAGCGCCACACCCCAGAGCAATCAGCCCCAGCATTTT.

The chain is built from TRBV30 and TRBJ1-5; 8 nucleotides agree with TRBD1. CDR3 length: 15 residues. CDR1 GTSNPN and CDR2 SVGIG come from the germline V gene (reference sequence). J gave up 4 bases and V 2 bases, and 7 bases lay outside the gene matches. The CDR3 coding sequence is TGTGCCTGGAGTCCGGGACAGGCGTTAAATCAGCCCCAGCATTTT. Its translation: CAWSPGQALNQPQHF.

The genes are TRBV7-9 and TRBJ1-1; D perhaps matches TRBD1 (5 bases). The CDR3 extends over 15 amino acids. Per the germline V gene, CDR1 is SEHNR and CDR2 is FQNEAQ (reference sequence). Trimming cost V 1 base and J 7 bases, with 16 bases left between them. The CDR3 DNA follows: TGTGCCAGCAGCTTAGTGGGAGGGGTTCGCAGTGAAGCTTTCTTT. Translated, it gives CASSLVGGVRSEAFF. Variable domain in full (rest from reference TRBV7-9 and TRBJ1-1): DTGVSQNPRHKITKRGQNVTFRCDPISEHNRLYWYRQTLGQGPEFLTYFQNEAQLEKSRLLSDRFSAERPKGSFSTLEIQRTEQGDSAMYLCASSLVGGVRSEAFFGQGTRLTVV.

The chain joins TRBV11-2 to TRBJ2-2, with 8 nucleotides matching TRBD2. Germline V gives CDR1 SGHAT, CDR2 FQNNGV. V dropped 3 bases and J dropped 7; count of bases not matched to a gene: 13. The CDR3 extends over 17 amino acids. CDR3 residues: CASSFGRGGGYGGELFF. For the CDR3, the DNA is TGTGCCAGCAGCTTTGGTCGTGGCGGGGGGTATGGCGGGGAGCTGTTTTTT. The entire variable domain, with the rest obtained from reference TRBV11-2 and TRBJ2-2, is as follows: EAGVAQSPRYKIIEKRQSVAFWCNPISGHATLYWYQQILGQGPKLLIQFQNNGVVDDSQLPKDRFSAERLKGVDSTLKIQPAKLEDSAVYLCASSFGRGGGYGGELFFGEGSRLTVL.

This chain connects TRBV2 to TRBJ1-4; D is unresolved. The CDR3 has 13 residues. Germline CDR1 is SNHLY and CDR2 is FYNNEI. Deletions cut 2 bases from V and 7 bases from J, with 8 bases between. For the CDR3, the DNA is TGTGCCAGCAGTGAACGTGTGGCTGAAAAACTGTTTTTT. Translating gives CASSERVAEKLFF.

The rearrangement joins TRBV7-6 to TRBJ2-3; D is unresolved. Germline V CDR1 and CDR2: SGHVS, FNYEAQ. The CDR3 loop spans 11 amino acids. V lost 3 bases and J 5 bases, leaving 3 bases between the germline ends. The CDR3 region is CASSFGDTQYF. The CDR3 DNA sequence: TGTGCCAGCAGCTTCGGAGATACGCAGTATTTT.

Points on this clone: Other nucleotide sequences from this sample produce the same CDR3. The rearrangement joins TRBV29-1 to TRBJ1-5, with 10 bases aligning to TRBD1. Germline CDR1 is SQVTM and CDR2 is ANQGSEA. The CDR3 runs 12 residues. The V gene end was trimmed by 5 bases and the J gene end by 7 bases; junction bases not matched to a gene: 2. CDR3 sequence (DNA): TGCAGCGTTCGGACAGGGGGGCAGCCCCAGCATTTT. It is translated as CSVRTGGQPQHF.

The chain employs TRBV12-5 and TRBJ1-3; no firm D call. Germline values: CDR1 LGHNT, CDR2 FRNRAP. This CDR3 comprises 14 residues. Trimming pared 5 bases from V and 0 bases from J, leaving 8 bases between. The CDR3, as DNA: TGTGCTAGTGGTACCCAGCGCTCTGGAAACACCATATATTTT. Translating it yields CASGTQRSGNTIYF.

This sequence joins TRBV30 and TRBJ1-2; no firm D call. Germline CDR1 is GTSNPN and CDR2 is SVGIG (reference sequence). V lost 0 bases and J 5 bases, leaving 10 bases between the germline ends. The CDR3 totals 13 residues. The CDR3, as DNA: TGTGCCTGGAGTGTACAGAGCCATTATGGCTACACCTTC. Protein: CAWSVQSHYGYTF.

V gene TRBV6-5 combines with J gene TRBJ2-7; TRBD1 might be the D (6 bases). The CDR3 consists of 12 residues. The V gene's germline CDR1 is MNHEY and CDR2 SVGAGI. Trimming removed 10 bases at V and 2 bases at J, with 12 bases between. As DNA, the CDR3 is TGTGCCACACAACAGGGCGCCTACGAGCAGTACTTC. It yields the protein CATQQGAYEQYF.

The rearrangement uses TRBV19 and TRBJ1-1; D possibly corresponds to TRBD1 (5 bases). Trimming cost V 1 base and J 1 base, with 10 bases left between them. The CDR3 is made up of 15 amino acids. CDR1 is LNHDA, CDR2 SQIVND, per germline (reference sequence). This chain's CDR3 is CASSIAYRQNTEAFF. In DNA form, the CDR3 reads TGTGCCAGTAGTATAGCCTACAGGCAGAACACTGAAGCTTTCTTT.

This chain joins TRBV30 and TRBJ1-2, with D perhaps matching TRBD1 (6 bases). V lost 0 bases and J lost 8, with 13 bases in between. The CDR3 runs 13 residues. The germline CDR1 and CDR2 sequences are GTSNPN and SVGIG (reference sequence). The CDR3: CAWSVTGLGGYTF. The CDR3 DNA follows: TGTGCCTGGAGTGTAACAGGGCTGGGCGGCTACACCTTC.

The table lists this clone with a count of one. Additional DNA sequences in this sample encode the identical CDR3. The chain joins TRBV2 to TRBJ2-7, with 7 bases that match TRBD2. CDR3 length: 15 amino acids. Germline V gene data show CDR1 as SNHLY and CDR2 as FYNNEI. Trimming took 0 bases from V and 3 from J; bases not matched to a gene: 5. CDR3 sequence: CASSEAGTGGYEQYF. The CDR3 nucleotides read TGTGCCAGCAGTGAAGCAGGAACGGGGGGCTACGAGCAGTACTTC. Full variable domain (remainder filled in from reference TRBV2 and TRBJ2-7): EPEVTQTPSHQVTQMGQEVILRCVPISNHLYFYWYRQILGQKVEFLVSFYNNEISEKSEIFDDQFSVERPDGSNFTLKIRSTKLEDSAMYFCASSEAGTGGYEQYFGPGTRLTVT.

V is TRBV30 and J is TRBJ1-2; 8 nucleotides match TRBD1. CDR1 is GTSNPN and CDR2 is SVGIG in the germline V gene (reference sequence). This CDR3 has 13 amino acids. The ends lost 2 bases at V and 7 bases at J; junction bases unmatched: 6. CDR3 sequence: CAWSPSDRGGYTF. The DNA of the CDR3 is TGTGCCTGGAGTCCTAGCGACAGGGGTGGCTACACCTTC.

The CDR3 DNA reads TGTGCCAGCAGCTTTTTTCCGGCAGGGGGACAAGATACGCAGTATTTT. Its translation: CASSFFPAGGQDTQYF. The chain links TRBV7-2 to TRBJ2-3; 7 bases line up with TRBD1. The V segment lost 3 bases and the J segment 5 bases; nucleotides outside the gene matches: 11. Germline V CDR1 and CDR2: SGHTA, FQGNSA. The CDR3 runs 16 residues.

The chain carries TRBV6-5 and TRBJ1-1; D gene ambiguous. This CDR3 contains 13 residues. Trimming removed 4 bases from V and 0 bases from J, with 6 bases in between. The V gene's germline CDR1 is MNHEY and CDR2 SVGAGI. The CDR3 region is CASSFGMNTEAFF. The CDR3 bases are TGTGCCAGCAGTTTTGGCATGAACACTGAAGCTTTCTTT.